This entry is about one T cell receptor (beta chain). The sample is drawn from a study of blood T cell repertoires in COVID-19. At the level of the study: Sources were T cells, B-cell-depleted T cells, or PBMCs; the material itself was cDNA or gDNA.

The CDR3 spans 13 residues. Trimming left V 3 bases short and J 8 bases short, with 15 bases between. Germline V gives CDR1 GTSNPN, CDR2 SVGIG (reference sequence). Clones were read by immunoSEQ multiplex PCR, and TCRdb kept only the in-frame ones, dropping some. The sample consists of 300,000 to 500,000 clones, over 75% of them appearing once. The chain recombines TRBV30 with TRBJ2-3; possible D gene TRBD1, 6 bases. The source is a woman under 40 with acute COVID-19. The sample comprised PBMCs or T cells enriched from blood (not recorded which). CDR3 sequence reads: CAWSPGTTGTQYF. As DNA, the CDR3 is TGTGCCTGGAGCCCTGGGACAACGGGTACGCAGTATTTT.